The rows below give T cell receptor beta chains drawn from one sample of a study of OX40 agonist ivuxolimab in advanced cancers. TCRdb keeps only in-frame clones here, not all; method: immunoSEQ multiplex PCR. Of about 34,000 clones in the sample, around 90% are singletons; the top ten hold 4% to 5%. Sequenced material: CD4+ or CD8+ T cells sorted from blood, taken in a trial of the OX40 agonist ivuxolimab. These receptors were taken from an adult with an advanced solid tumor such as melanoma, head and neck, liver or kidney cancer. The CDR3 runs from the conserved cysteine through the conserved F or W.

v_call cdr3_aa
TRBV9 CASSAGHPTDTQYF
TRBV6-1 CASSEGGEGEKLFF
TRBV14 CASSQLPGGSYEQYF
TRBV18 CASSPEDTQYF
TRBV5-5 CASSRPMGQNQETQYF
TRBV9 CASSVGGDSYEQYF
TRBV9 CASSVAPGGGGEQFF
TRBV7-2 CASSLMTSLTDTQYF
TRBV10-1 CASTKNGQPQHF
TRBV11-3 CASSFGANTEAFF
TRBV7-2 CASSPIAGAHTDTQYF
TRBV7-2 CASSSGGPFPWGETQYF
TRBV28 CASTLGQPRQPQHF
TRBV18 CASSPSQGQVGEKLFF
TRBV7-2 CASSLSLAGGPDTQYF
TRBV7-8 CASSSGLAGINEQFF
TRBV5-4 CASSLERGELFF
TRBV23-1 CASSHRDNEQFF
TRBV19 CASSIQGAGYGYTF
TRBV6-1 CASSSPGSNEKLFF
TRBV28 CASSLRVGETQYF
TRBV2 CASSQEGGSYNEQFF
TRBV11-2 CASSPIGQGSETQYF
TRBV7-2 CASSRGAALTEAFF
TRBV18 CASSPRGQGAGDTQYF
TRBV5-1 CASSPGTGGSGNTIYF
TRBV2 CASTRDISSYEQYF
TRBV6-5 CASRTGETYEQYF
TRBV20-1 CSPIQNNEQFF
TRBV27 CASSFGRGGEKLFF
TRBV5-1 CASSQGQPNSPLHF
TRBV6-1 CASSAILGEGVDDTQYF
TRBV4-1 CASSRQPGWTDTQYF
TRBV10-3 CAISESTNPASGNQPQHF
TRBV7-9 CASSSGTEQYF
TRBV10-2 CASKLAVSYNEQFF
TRBV7-9 CASATLYQETQYF
TRBV7-9 CASSRGNEQFF
TRBV7-3 CASSPRTGGNNEQFF
TRBV10-3 CAISQQGNTEAFF
TRBV11-1 CASSDRTSSDTQYF
TRBV5-4 CASSRDRGPNEKLFF
TRBV6-5 CASRGPGDIQYF
TRBV28 CASMPPRGNIQYF
TRBV18 CASSQRQDLGEKLFF
TRBV10-2 CAIKVGDYGYTF
TRBV9 CASSEGAQGIYEQYF
TRBV6-4 CASSERVDTEAFF
TRBV5-1 CASSLGGTGDQETQYF
TRBV7-2 CASSTSYGSSYNEQFF